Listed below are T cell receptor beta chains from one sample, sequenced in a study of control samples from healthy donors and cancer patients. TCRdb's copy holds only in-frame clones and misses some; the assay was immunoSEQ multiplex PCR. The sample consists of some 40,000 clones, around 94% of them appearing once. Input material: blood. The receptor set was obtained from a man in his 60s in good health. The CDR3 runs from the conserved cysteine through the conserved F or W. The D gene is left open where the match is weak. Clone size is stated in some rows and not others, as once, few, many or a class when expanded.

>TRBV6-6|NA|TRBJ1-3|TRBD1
CASSYNRGGIRNTIYF
TGTGCCAGCAGTTACAACAGGGGGGGAATAAGAAACACCATATATTTT
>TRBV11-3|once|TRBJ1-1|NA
CASSLEGQLGTEAFF
TGTGCCAGCAGTTTAGAGGGTCAGTTGGGCACTGAAGCTTTCTTT
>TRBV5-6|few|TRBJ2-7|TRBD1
CASSFRTGGVGHYEQYF
TGTGCCAGCAGCTTTCGGACAGGGGGCGTAGGGCACTACGAGCAGTACTTC
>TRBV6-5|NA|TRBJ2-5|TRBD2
CASEYGRRGETQYF
TGTGCCAGCGAATACGGGAGGAGGGGAGAGACCCAGTACTTC
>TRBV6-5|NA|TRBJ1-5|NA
CASSYSGGGDHQPQHF
TGTGCCAGCAGTTACTCAGGTGGAGGGGATCATCAGCCCCAGCATTTT
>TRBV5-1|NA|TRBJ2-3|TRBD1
CASSQGQLYTQYF
TGCGCCAGCAGCCAGGGACAGCTATATACGCAGTATTTT
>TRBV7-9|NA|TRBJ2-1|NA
CASSLDRRGNEQFF
TGTGCCAGCAGCTTGGACAGGAGGGGGAATGAGCAGTTCTTC
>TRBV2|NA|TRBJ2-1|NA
CASSEALVTRTMNEQFF
TGTGCCAGCAGTGAAGCGCTCGTGACTAGGACTATGAATGAGCAGTTCTTC
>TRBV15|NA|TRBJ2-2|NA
CATSRDPLDTGELFF
TGTGCCACCAGCAGAGATCCACTAGACACCGGGGAGCTGTTTTTT
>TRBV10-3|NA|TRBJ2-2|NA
CAVRQISNTGELFF
TGTGCCGTCAGACAAATTTCGAACACCGGGGAGCTGTTTTTT
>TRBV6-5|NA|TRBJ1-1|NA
CASAAGPNTEAFF
TGTGCCAGCGCGGCAGGGCCTAACACTGAAGCTTTCTTT
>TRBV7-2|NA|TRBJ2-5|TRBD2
CASSRRLAGRETQYF
TGTGCCAGCAGCAGAAGACTAGCGGGTAGGGAGACCCAGTACTTC
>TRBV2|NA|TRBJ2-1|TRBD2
CASSEGRGGEQFF
TGTGCCAGCAGTGAAGGGCGGGGGGGTGAGCAGTTCTTC
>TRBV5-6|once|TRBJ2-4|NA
CASSWGVQAKNIQYF
TGTGCCAGCAGCTGGGGGGTTCAGGCCAAAAACATTCAGTACTTC
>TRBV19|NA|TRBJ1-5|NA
CASSSTDRYSNQPQHF
TGTGCCAGTAGTTCTACAGACAGGTATAGCAATCAGCCCCAGCATTTT
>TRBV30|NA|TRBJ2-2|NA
CAWRWRGLNTGELFF
TGTGCCTGGAGGTGGAGGGGGCTTAACACCGGGGAGCTGTTTTTT
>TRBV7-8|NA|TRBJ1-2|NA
CASSLGRAGDYGYTF
TGTGCCAGCAGCTTAGGTAGGGCCGGGGACTATGGCTACACCTTC
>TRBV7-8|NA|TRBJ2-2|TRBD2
CASLRGSNTGELFF
TGTGCCAGCTTACGCGGGAGTAACACCGGGGAGCTGTTTTTT
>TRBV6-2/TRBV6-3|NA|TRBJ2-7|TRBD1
CASSYSGQSYEQYF
TGTGCCAGCAGTTACTCGGGACAGTCCTACGAGCAGTACTTC
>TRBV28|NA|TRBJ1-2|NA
CASSLGGEYGYTF
TGTGCCAGCAGTTTAGGAGGGGAGTATGGCTACACCTTC